The 6 T cell receptor beta chains below all came from one sample that was sequenced in a study of T-cell memory formation after mild COVID-19. TCRdb independently ran MiXCR on the 5' RACE reads; one entry per CDR3 protein. The profile covers roughly 560,000 distinct CDR3 sequences, with approximately 20% appearing a single time and around 13% taken by the ten largest. Material: PBMCs or a T cell subset sorted from them (not recorded which). These receptors were taken from an adult woman who had mild COVID-19 (a few samples of this study predate the infection). Cell type and time point are not known.

This clonotype has only a few counts. V gene TRBV7-3 combines with J gene TRBJ2-3; D gene ambiguous. The CDR3 is 13 amino acids. Per germline, CDR1 SGHTA and CDR2 FQGTGA. The V and J ends lost 1 base and 5 bases respectively, with 7 bases between them. The CDR3 here is CASSLNRRDTQYF. In DNA form, the CDR3 reads TGTGCCAGCAGCTTAAATCGGAGAGATACGCAGTATTTT.

The chain uses TRBV12-3 or TRBV12-4 and TRBJ1-3, with D unclear. V was shortened by 5 bases and J by 1 base, with 12 bases between the two germline ends. The CDR3 covers 15 residues. The CDR3, as DNA: TGTGCCAGCAGTCCCTCCGGGGTATCTGGAAACACCATATATTTT. Residues: CASSPSGVSGNTIYF.

This sequence joins TRBV2 and TRBJ2-5, with D uncertain. The CDR3 is 11 amino acids. Per germline, CDR1 SNHLY and CDR2 FYNNEI. Trimming left V 8 bases short and J 4 bases short, with 8 bases between. This CDR3 reads CASCVGETQYF. For the CDR3, the DNA is TGTGCCAGCTGCGTGGGAGAGACCCAGTACTTC.

This clonotype was seen more than once but under ten times. This rearrangement joins TRBV6-1 to TRBJ1-2; D remains ambiguous. Trimming pared 1 base from V and 2 bases from J, leaving 5 bases between. Germline V gives CDR1 MNHNS, CDR2 SASEGT. CDR3 length equals 13 residues. Here the CDR3 reads CASSEVRNYGYTF. DNA of the CDR3: TGTGCCAGCAGTGAAGTCAGGAACTATGGCTACACCTTC.

This chain links TRBV6-5 with TRBJ1-1; a weak D match, TRBD1 (5 bases). Germline V gene sequence: CDR1 MNHEY, CDR2 SVGAGI. The length of the CDR3 is 16 residues. V was shortened by 0 bases and J by 7 bases, with 18 bases between the two germline ends. The CDR3 nucleotides are TGTGCCAGCAGTTACTCCTTAGGAACGGGGCCCCTTGAAGCTTTCTTT. Its translation: CASSYSLGTGPLEAFF.

V usage is TRBV24-1 and J usage is TRBJ2-7, with D possibly matching TRBD1 (5 bases). The CDR3 totals 13 residues. V was clipped by 7 bases and J by 6 bases, with 15 bases between them. The germline CDR1 and CDR2 sequences are KGHDR and SFDVKD. The CDR3 loop reads CATSRAEFGEQYF. CDR3 DNA: TGTGCCACCAGCAGGGCAGAGTTCGGCGAGCAGTACTTC.